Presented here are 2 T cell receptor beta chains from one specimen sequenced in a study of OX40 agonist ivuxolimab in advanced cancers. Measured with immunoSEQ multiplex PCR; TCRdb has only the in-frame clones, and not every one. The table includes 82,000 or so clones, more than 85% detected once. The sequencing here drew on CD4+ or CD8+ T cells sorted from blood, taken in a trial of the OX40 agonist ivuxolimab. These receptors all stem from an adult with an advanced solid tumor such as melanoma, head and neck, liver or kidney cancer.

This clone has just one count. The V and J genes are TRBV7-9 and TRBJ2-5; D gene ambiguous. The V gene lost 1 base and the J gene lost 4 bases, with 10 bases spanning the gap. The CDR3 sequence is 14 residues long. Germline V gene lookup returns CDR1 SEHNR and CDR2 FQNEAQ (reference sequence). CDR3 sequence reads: CASSLVTPRETQYF. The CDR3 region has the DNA TGTGCCAGCAGCTTAGTGACCCCTCGAGAGACCCAGTACTTC.

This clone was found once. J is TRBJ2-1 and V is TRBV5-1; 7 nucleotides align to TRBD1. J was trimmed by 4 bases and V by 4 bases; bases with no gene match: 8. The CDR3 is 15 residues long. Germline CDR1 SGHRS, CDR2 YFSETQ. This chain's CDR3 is CASSRGLYGYNEQFF. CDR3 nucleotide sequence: TGCGCCAGCAGCAGGGGGCTCTACGGGTACAATGAGCAGTTCTTC.